The 13 T cell receptor beta chains listed next were all sequenced from one sample in a study of T cells in localized non-small cell lung cancer. Libraries were prepared by immunoSEQ multiplex PCR; TCRdb keeps only in-frame clonotypes and omits some of them. Among roughly 24,000 clones listed, more than 85% were seen once. The sample here was peripheral blood, taken before any cancer treatment. The receptor source for this set is a female donor of 60 years or more with stage II squamous cell lung carcinoma.

The chain joins TRBV5-8 to TRBJ2-3, with D perhaps matching TRBD2 (6 bases). V lost 7 bases and J lost 4, with 13 bases in between. Germline assignment: CDR1 SGHTS and CDR2 YDEGEE. This CDR3 spans 13 amino acids. CDR3 DNA: TGTGCCAGCCGGGGGAGGAATGCAGATACGCAGTATTTT. It codes for CASRGRNADTQYF.

The chain couples TRBV6-5 to TRBJ2-3; D gene unclear. Germline values: CDR1 MNHEY, CDR2 SVGAGI. The CDR3 totals 13 residues. V lost 6 bases and J 5 bases, leaving 12 bases between the germline ends. This chain's CDR3 is CASRRLVRDTQYF. The CDR3 DNA follows: TGTGCCAGCAGGCGGCTGGTGCGAGATACGCAGTATTTT.

The rearrangement uses TRBV7-2 and TRBJ1-1; D is undetermined. V was clipped by 4 bases and J by 1 base, with 13 bases between them. Germline lookup yields CDR1 SGHTA and CDR2 FQGNSA. The CDR3 sequence is 15 residues long. The CDR3 spells CASSSQITGNTEAFF. DNA for the CDR3: TGTGCCAGCAGCTCACAGATCACGGGGAACACTGAAGCTTTCTTT.

The rearrangement joins TRBV15 to TRBJ2-5; D remains ambiguous. CDR3 size: 13 residues. The V and J ends lost 0 bases and 9 bases respectively, with 11 bases between them. Germline V lookup: CDR1 LNHNV, CDR2 YYDKDF (reference sequence). The CDR3 loop reads CATSREERTAQYF. The DNA for the CDR3 is TGTGCCACCAGCAGAGAGGAGCGCACGGCCCAGTACTTC.

The chain combines TRBV18 with TRBJ1-1; D not certain. V was cut by 1 base and J by 2 bases, with 8 bases left in between. The V gene's germline CDR1 is KGHSH and CDR2 LQKENI. The CDR3 runs 14 residues. Here the CDR3 reads CASSPLDLNTEAFF. In DNA form, the CDR3 reads TGTGCCAGCTCACCACTCGATCTAAACACTGAAGCTTTCTTT. The whole variable domain, remainder taken from reference TRBV18 and TRBJ1-1, is NAGVMQNPRHLVRRRGQEARLRCSPMKGHSHVYWYRQLPEEGLKFMVYLQKENIIDESGMPKERFSAEFPKEGPSILRIQQVVRGDSAAYFCASSPLDLNTEAFFGQGTRLTVV.

This clone has just one count. This sequence joins TRBV7-9 and TRBJ2-1; D uncertain. CDR1 SEHNR and CDR2 FQNEAQ come from the germline V gene (reference sequence). The CDR3 runs to 13 residues. The V gene lost 6 bases and the J gene lost 5 bases, with 11 bases spanning the gap. The DNA of the CDR3 is TGTGCCAGCAGACCCCCCTTGGACAATGAGCAGTTCTTC. This sequence encodes CASRPPLDNEQFF.

V is TRBV5-6 and J is TRBJ2-1; no reliable D call. The CDR3 length is 16 residues. Deletions cut 0 bases from V and 0 bases from J, with 10 bases between. The germline V gene has CDR1 SGHDT and CDR2 YYEEEE. CDR3 sequence reads: CASSLVVLSSYNEQFF. In DNA form, the CDR3 reads TGTGCCAGCAGCTTGGTGGTCCTGAGCTCCTACAATGAGCAGTTCTTC.

V is TRBV10-1 and J is TRBJ1-1; D may be TRBD1 (6 bases). The V and J ends lost 10 bases and 3 bases respectively, with 33 bases between them. This CDR3 comprises 19 residues. Germline V gives CDR1 WNHNN, CDR2 SYGVQD (reference sequence). The CDR3 loop is CATFGDRDSTVGGDTEAFF. The DNA for the CDR3 is TGCGCCACCTTTGGGGACCGGGACTCAACCGTCGGGGGCGACACTGAAGCTTTCTTT.

The V gene is TRBV4-1, the J gene TRBJ2-7; TRBD2 matches 8 bases. Germline V CDR1 and CDR2: MGHRA, YSYEKL. This CDR3 is built from 17 residues. Unmatched junction bases numbered 7, after V lost 0 bases and J lost 0 bases. DNA for the CDR3: TGCGCCAGCAGCCAAGATCCCAGCGGGGGCCACTCCTACGAGCAGTACTTC. It codes for CASSQDPSGGHSYEQYF.

The genes are TRBV7-2 and TRBJ2-3, with D unresolved. Germline V gene lookup returns CDR1 SGHTA and CDR2 FQGNSA. Trimming left V 3 bases short and J 2 bases short, with 9 bases between. There are 14 residues in the CDR3. The CDR3 sequence: CASSLSLFTDTQYF. The CDR3 DNA sequence: TGTGCCAGCAGCTTGAGTCTTTTCACAGATACGCAGTATTTT.

Written as DNA, the CDR3 is TGTGCCAGCAGCGCCCGGGACGTTACCTACGAGCAGTACTTC. It yields the protein CASSARDVTYEQYF. The chain links TRBV9 to TRBJ2-7, with D perhaps TRBD1 or TRBD2 (5 bases each). V was shortened by 3 bases and J by 2 bases, with 12 bases between the two germline ends. Germline loops: CDR1 SGDLS, CDR2 YYNGEE. This CDR3 comprises 14 residues.

V and J are TRBV5-6 and TRBJ1-2; D ambiguous. Trimming left V 0 bases short and J 3 bases short, with 6 bases between. The CDR3 runs to 13 residues. Germline V gene lookup returns CDR1 SGHDT and CDR2 YYEEEE. CDR3: CASSLDPDYGYTF. CDR3 nucleotides: TGTGCCAGCAGCTTGGACCCGGACTATGGCTACACCTTC.

The count of this clone is one. The V gene is TRBV4-2, the J gene TRBJ2-1; TRBD2 matches 12 bases. The CDR3 covers 17 residues. The J segment lost 4 bases and the V segment lost 4 bases, leaving 8 bases of the junction unmatched. Germline CDR1 is LGHNA and CDR2 is YNFKEQ. CDR3 protein: CASSLTTSGGVYNEQFF. DNA of the CDR3: TGTGCCAGCAGCCTTACGACTAGCGGGGGTGTATACAATGAGCAGTTCTTC.